This TCR beta chain was sequenced in a study of T-cell reconstitution after alpha-beta-depleted transplantation in children. Study-wide findings and caveats: One year after transplant, T-cell counts and diversity came mostly from newly produced T cells. By about two months after transplant, alpha-beta T cells reportedly arose from several hundred graft clones that had expanded. Surviving thymic progenitors and recipient T cells were the source of high TCRbeta diversity at day 60 in some patients.

V dropped 8 bases and J dropped 5 bases, with 14 bases sitting between them. Germline values: CDR1 SNHLY, CDR2 FYNNEI. This CDR3 spans 13 amino acids. Ten or more counts support this clonotype. As yet, its antigen is unknown. TCRbeta library preparation incorporated unique molecular identifiers. Using its own MiXCR run on the PCR reads, TCRdb lists one record per CDR3 protein. The repertoire has fewer than 550,000 distinct CDR3 sequences, around 10% of them found once; the top ten carry roughly 15%. Source: PBMCs, mostly from graft donor cells, taken 180 days after TCRalphabeta/CD19-depleted stem cell transplant. The J gene is TRBJ2-3, the V gene TRBV2; D not resolved. This TCR came from a female patient younger than 10 who had a stem cell transplant for aplastic anemia, so the T cells may come from the graft donor. In DNA, the CDR3 is TGTGCCAGCCTTCCGAGAGCTGGAGATACGCAGTATTTT. It yields the protein CASLPRAGDTQYF.